This TCR beta chain was observed in a study of CD8+ T cells in alopecia areata. Overall study: The drug, oral tofacitinib, was given to treated patients at 5 to 10 mg twice daily. The study, taken as a whole, reports: Higher clonality was seen in lesional scalp than in normal scalp, especially in alopecia totalis/universalis.

Collection of lesional scalp punch biopsies and peripheral blood was performed in alopecia areata patients. Both CD4+ and CD8+ T cells were separated by sorting PBMCs. Once RNA had been extracted, it was reverse transcribed into cDNA to act as the sequencing template. Method: immunoSEQ multiplex PCR; TCRdb's copy keeps in-frame clones and lacks some. The sample holds almost 250,000 clones, roughly 69% seen once. This CDR3 is 14 amino acids long. CDR1 is MGHDK and CDR2 is SYGVNS in the germline V gene. V lost 2 bases, J lost 5 bases, and 13 bases lay in between. As concerns this clone: The antigen remains unidentified.

The gene calls are TRBV25-1 and TRBJ2-7, with D unresolved. The sample was CD4+ T cells sorted from blood, taken at week 0. The TCR was taken from a human donor with alopecia areata. CDR3 coding DNA: TGTGCCAGCAGTGAACACCGTGGGTCCGACGAGCAGTACTTC. Its protein product is CASSEHRGSDEQYF.